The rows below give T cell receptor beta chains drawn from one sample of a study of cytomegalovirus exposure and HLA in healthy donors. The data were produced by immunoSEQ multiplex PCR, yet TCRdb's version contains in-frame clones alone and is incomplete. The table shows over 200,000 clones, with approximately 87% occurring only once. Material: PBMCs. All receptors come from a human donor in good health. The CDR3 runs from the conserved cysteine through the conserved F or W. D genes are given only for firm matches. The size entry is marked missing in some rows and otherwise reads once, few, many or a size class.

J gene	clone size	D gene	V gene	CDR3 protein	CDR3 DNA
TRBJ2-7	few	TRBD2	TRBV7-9	CASSLDLAGGIQYF	TGTGCCAGCAGCTTAGATCTGGCGGGAGGGATCCAGTACTTC
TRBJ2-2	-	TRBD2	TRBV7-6	CASSRAPSRASGSNTGELFF	TGTGCCAGCAGCCGAGCCCCCTCGAGAGCTAGCGGGAGCAACACCGGGGAGCTGTTTTTT
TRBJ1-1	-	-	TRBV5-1	CASIRGENTEAFF	TGCGCCAGCATAAGAGGAGAGAACACTGAAGCTTTCTTT
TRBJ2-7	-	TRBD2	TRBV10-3	CAISSTGTRGRRHEQYF	TGTGCCATCAGTTCTACCGGGACTAGAGGGAGGAGACACGAGCAGTACTTC
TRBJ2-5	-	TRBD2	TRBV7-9	CASSLVLAGGQETQYF	TGTGCCAGCAGCTTGGTACTAGCGGGGGGGCAAGAGACCCAGTACTTC
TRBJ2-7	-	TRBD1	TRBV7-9	CASSLRQGFRPVPSYEQYF	TGTGCCAGCAGCTTAAGACAGGGTTTTCGTCCAGTTCCATCCTACGAGCAGTACTTC
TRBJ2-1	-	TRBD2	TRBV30	CAWTRGLAGNEQFF	TGTGCCTGGACCAGAGGTCTAGCGGGGAATGAGCAGTTCTTC
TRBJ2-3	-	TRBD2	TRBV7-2	CASSLALRDYSTQYF	TGTGCCAGCAGCTTAGCGCTGAGGGACTATTCTACGCAGTATTTT
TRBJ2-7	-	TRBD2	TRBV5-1	CASSLGGGGGYEQYF	TGCGCCAGCAGCTTGGGCGGGGGTGGGGGCTACGAGCAGTACTTC
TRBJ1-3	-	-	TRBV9	CASSVWAGGASGNTIYF	TGTGCCAGCAGCGTATGGGCCGGGGGGGCGTCTGGAAACACCATATATTTT
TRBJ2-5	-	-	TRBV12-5	CASGLGGTQETQYF	TGTGCTAGTGGCCTCGGGGGAACCCAAGAGACCCAGTACTTC
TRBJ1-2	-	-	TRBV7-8	CASSPGTTNYGYTF	TGTGCCAGCAGCCCCGGGACAACTAACTATGGCTACACCTTC
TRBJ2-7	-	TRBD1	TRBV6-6	CASSTPWTGGYEQYF	TGTGCCAGCAGTACCCCCTGGACAGGGGGCTACGAGCAGTACTTC
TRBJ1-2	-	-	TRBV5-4	CASSFVAGNYGYTF	TGTGCCAGCAGCTTTGTCGCAGGGAACTATGGCTACACCTTC
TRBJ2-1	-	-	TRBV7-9	CASSFRADPYNEQFF	TGTGCCAGCAGCTTCCGAGCGGATCCCTACAATGAGCAGTTCTTC
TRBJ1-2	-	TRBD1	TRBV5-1	CASRTGTGDYGYTF	TGCGCCAGCAGAACCGGGACAGGAGACTATGGCTACACCTTC
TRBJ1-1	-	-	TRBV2	CASSPAGVNTEAFF	TGTGCCAGCAGCCCCGCAGGGGTGAACACTGAAGCTTTCTTT
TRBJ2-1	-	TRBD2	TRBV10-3	CAISESGLSRANEQFF	TGTGCCATCAGTGAGTCGGGACTATCCCGGGCGAATGAGCAGTTCTTC
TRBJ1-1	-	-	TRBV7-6	CASSFAGPNTEAFF	TGTGCCAGCAGCTTCGCAGGGCCGAACACTGAAGCTTTCTTT
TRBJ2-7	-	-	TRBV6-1	CASTRTETYEQYF	TGTGCCAGCACGAGGACTGAAACCTACGAGCAGTACTTC
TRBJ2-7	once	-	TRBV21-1	CASSKFYVYEQYF	TGTGCCAGCAGCAAATTCTACGTGTACGAGCAGTACTTC
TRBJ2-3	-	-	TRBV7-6	CASSLAGGTDTQYF	TGTGCCAGCAGCTTAGCCGGGGGCACAGATACGCAGTATTTT
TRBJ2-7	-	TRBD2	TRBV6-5	CASSVLAGAGEQYF	TGTGCCAGCAGCGTCCTAGCGGGAGCGGGGGAGCAGTACTTC
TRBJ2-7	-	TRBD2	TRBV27	CASSLWGRGVYEQYF	TGTGCCAGCAGTTTATGGGGACGGGGGGTCTACGAGCAGTACTTC
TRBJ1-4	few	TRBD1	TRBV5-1	CASSLEDRVHEKLFF	TGCGCCAGCAGCTTGGAGGACAGGGTTCATGAAAAACTGTTTTTT
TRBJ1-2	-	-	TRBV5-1	CASLQFYGYTF	TGCGCCAGCCTACAGTTCTATGGCTACACCTTC
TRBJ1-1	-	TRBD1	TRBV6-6	CAISWPGQGAAEAFF	TGTGCCATTAGTTGGCCGGGACAGGGGGCTGCTGAAGCTTTCTTT
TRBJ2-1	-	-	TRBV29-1	CSVGTNSYNEQFF	TGCAGCGTTGGGACTAACTCCTACAATGAGCAGTTCTTC
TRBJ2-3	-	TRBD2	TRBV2	CASRGGAGVTDTQYF	TGTGCCAGCAGGGGAGGAGCGGGAGTAACAGATACGCAGTATTTT
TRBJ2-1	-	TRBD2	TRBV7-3	CASSLKAGNEQFF	TGTGCCAGCAGCTTAAAAGCGGGGAATGAGCAGTTCTTC
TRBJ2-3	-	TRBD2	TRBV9	CASSVERGGWDTQYF	TGTGCCAGCAGCGTTGAGCGGGGGGGGTGGGATACGCAGTATTTT
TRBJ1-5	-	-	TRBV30	CAWRANTGRPQHF	TGTGCCTGGAGAGCAAACACCGGGAGGCCCCAGCATTTT
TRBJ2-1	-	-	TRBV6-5	CASSSPGTDRIWQFF	TGTGCCAGCAGTTCCCCCGGGACGGACAGAATATGGCAGTTCTTC
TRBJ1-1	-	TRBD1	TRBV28	CASSPNDRGGEAFF	TGTGCCAGCAGTCCGAACGACAGGGGAGGTGAAGCTTTCTTT
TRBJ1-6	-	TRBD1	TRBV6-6	CASSIGTGVNSPLHF	TGTGCCAGCAGCATCGGGACAGGGGTTAATTCACCCCTCCACTTT
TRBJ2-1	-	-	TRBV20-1	CSATDSNEQFF	TGCAGTGCTACGGACAGCAATGAGCAGTTCTTC
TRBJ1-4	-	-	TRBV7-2	CASSPHSPLSGEKLFF	TGTGCCAGCAGCCCCCACTCTCCCTTGTCGGGTGAAAAACTGTTTTTT
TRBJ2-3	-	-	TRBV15	CATSTWRASSTDTQYF	TGTGCCACCAGCACTTGGAGGGCCTCTAGCACAGATACGCAGTATTTT
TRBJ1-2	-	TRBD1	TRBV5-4	CASSSQGAARGYTF	TGTGCCAGCAGCTCACAGGGGGCGGCGAGAGGCTACACCTTC
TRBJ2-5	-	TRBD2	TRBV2	CASRPTSTRETQYF	TGTGCCAGCAGGCCGACTAGCACCCGGGAGACCCAGTACTTC
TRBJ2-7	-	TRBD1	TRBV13	CASSLGPPGQGFSGTHYEQYF	TGTGCCAGCAGCTTAGGCCCCCCGGGACAGGGTTTCAGCGGAACACACTACGAGCAGTACTTC
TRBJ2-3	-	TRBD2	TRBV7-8	CASSLSGRTDTQYF	TGTGCCAGCAGCTTATCCGGGAGGACAGATACGCAGTATTTT
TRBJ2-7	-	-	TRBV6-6	CASHRGSYEQYF	TGTGCCAGCCATCGGGGGAGCTACGAGCAGTACTTC
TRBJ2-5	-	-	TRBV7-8	CASSLRGGRWGQNGETQYF	TGTGCCAGCAGCTTACGGGGAGGACGCTGGGGACAGAATGGGGAGACCCAGTACTTC
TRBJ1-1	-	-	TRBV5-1	CASPREGLRNTEAFF	TGCGCCAGCCCCAGGGAGGGTTTACGGAACACTGAAGCTTTCTTT
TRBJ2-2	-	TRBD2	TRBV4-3	CASSQGSGGRVTGELFF	TGCGCCAGCAGCCAAGGAAGCGGCGGGAGAGTTACCGGGGAGCTGTTTTTT
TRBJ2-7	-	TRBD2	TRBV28	CASSRLAGSYEQYF	TGTGCCAGCAGTCGGCTAGCGGGGTCCTACGAGCAGTACTTC
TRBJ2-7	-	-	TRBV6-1	CASSGGRGPASYEQYF	TGTGCCAGCAGTGGGGGCAGAGGACCCGCCTCCTACGAGCAGTACTTC
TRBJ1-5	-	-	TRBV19	CASNAYRNQPQHF	TGTGCCAGTAACGCTTATAGAAATCAGCCCCAGCATTTT
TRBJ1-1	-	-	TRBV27	CASSLTLGGRNTEAFF	TGTGCCAGCAGTCTTACCCTGGGGGGGAGGAACACTGAAGCTTTCTTT
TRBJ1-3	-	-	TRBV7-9	CASSLVDSGNTIYF	TGTGCCAGCAGCTTAGTAGACTCTGGAAACACCATATATTTT
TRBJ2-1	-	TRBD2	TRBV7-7	CASSFSLLAGDNEQFF	TGTGCTAGCAGCTTTAGCTTACTAGCGGGAGACAATGAGCAGTTCTTC
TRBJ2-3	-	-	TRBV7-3	CASSLTGGADTQYF	TGTGCCAGCAGCTTAACTGGAGGGGCAGATACGCAGTATTTT
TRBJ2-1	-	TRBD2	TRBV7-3	CASSTSVAGGINEQFF	TGTGCCAGCAGCACAAGCGTAGCGGGTGGCATTAATGAGCAGTTCTTC